This section outlines one TCR beta chain sequence together with its context. TCRdb's copy holds only in-frame clones and misses some; the assay was immunoSEQ multiplex PCR. The data hold 75,000 to 95,000 clones, with more than 75% observed a single time. The record originates from a study of T cell responses to AZD1222 COVID-19 vaccine. The CDR3 is 14 residues long. V shed 4 bases, J shed 2 bases, and the junction held 4 bases outside the gene matches. CDR1 and CDR2 from the germline V gene are SGHRS and YFSETQ. The receptor comes from an adult in good health. The source material was peripheral blood, sampled on day 0 of AZD1222 vaccination. The rearrangement links TRBV5-1 to TRBJ1-1; 8 bases line up with TRBD1. The CDR3: CASSPGQGNTEAFF. The CDR3 region has the DNA TGCGCCAGCAGCCCCGGACAGGGTAACACTGAAGCTTTCTTT.